These 3 T cell receptor beta chains originate from one sample sequenced in a study of OX40 agonist ivuxolimab in advanced cancers. The data were produced by immunoSEQ multiplex PCR, yet TCRdb's version contains in-frame clones alone and is incomplete. The sample contains about 31,000 clones, approximately 87% of which appear only once. The sequences come from CD4+ or CD8+ T cells sorted from blood, collected in a trial of the OX40 agonist ivuxolimab. The receptors were gathered from an adult with an advanced solid tumor such as melanoma, head and neck, liver or kidney cancer.

As concerns this clone: One junction end does not reproduce the germline sequence, and a read error may be involved. V usage is TRBV7-7 and J usage is TRBJ2-1; no firm D call. This CDR3 is built from 14 residues. Germline-derived CDR1 and CDR2 are SSHAT and FNYEAQ (reference sequence). In nucleotides, the CDR3 is TGTGCTAGCAGTATTGGCCGCTCCTACAATGAGCAGTTCTTC. It codes for CASSIGRSYNEQFF. Based on the CDR3 plus reference TRBV7-7 and TRBJ2-1, the full variable domain is GAGVSQSPRYKVTKRGQDVTLRCDPISSHATLYWYQQALGQGPEFLTYFNYEAQPDKSGLPSDRFSAERPEGSISTLTIQRTEQRDSAMYRCASSIGRSYNEQFFGPGTRLTVL.

The chain carries TRBV6-1 and TRBJ2-7; weak D call: TRBD1 (5 bases). The CDR3 runs to 15 residues. CDR1 and CDR2 from the germline V gene are MNHNS and SASEGT. V was cut by 2 bases and J by 4 bases, with 15 bases left in between. CDR3 in amino acids: CASSEYGAYQYEQYF. Here the CDR3 DNA reads TGTGCCAGCAGTGAATATGGGGCCTACCAATACGAGCAGTACTTC.

In the case of this clone: Other DNA sequences in this sample translate to the same CDR3. The chain links TRBV27 to TRBJ2-3, with D uncertain. The CDR3 is 14 amino acids. Trimming took 0 bases from V and 1 from J, leaving 5 bases between them. Germline CDR1 is MNHEY and CDR2 is SMNVEV (reference sequence). CDR3 sequence (DNA): TGTGCCAGCAGTTTATCTGCAGGCACAGATACGCAGTATTTT. This codes for CASSLSAGTDTQYF.